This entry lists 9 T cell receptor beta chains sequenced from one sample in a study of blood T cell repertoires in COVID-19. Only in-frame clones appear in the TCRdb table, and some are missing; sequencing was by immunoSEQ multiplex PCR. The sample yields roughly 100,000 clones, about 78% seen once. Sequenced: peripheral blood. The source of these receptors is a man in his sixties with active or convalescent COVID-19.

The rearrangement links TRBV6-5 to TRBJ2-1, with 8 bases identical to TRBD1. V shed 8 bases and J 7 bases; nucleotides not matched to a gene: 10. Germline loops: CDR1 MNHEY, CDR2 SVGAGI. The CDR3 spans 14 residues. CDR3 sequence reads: CASGRQGTGNEQFF. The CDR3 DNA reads TGTGCCAGCGGCCGACAGGGGACGGGTAATGAGCAGTTCTTC.

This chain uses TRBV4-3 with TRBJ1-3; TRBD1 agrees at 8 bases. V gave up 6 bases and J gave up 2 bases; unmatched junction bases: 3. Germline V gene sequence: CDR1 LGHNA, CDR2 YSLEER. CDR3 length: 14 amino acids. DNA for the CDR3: TGCGCCAGCAGATCACAGGGGGCTGGAAACACCATATATTTT. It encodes CASRSQGAGNTIYF.

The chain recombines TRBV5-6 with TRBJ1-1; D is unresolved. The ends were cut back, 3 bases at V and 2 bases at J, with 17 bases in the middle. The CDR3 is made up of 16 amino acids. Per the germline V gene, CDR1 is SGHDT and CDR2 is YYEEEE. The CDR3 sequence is CASSSKRMHQNTEAFF. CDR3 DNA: TGTGCCAGCAGCTCGAAGCGGATGCATCAAAACACTGAAGCTTTCTTT. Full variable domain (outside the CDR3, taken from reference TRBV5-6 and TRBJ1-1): DAGVTQSPTHLIKTRGQQVTLRCSPKSGHDTVSWYQQALGQGPQFIFQYYEEEERQRGNFPDRFSGHQFPNYSSELNVNALLLGDSALYLCASSSKRMHQNTEAFFGQGTRLTVV.

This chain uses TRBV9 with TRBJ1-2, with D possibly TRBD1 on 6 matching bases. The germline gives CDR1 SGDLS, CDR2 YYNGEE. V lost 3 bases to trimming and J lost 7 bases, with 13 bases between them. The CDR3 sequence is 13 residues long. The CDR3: CASSGPGQSGYTF. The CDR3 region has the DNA TGTGCCAGCAGCGGGCCAGGACAGTCTGGCTACACCTTC.

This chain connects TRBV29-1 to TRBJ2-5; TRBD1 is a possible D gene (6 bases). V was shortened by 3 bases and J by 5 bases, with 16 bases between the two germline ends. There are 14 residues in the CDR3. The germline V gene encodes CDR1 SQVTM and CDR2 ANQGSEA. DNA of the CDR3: TGCAGCGTTGATTGGGGCAGGGGATGGGAGACCCAGTACTTC. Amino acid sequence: CSVDWGRGWETQYF.

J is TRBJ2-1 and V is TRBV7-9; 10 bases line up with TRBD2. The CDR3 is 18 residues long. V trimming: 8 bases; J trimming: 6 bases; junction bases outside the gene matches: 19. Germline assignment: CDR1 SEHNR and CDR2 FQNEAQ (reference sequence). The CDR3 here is CASQRTEILAGEGNEQFF. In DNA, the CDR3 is TGTGCCAGCCAACGAACTGAGATTCTAGCGGGAGAAGGCAATGAGCAGTTCTTC.

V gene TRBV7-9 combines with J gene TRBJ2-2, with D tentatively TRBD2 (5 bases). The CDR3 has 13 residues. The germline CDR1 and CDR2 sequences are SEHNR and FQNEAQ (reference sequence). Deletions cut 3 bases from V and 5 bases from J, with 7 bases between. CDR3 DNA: TGTGCCAGCAGCTTCGAGGGTACCGGGGAGCTGTTTTTT. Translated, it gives CASSFEGTGELFF. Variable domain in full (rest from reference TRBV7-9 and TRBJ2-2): DTGVSQNPRHKITKRGQNVTFRCDPISEHNRLYWYRQTLGQGPEFLTYFQNEAQLEKSRLLSDRFSAERPKGSFSTLEIQRTEQGDSAMYLCASSFEGTGELFFGEGSRLTVL.

The CDR3: CASSFYAGSHRNTEAFF. The CDR3 region has the DNA TGTGCCAGCAGCTTTTACGCAGGGTCACATCGGAACACTGAAGCTTTCTTT. The V gene is TRBV7-9, the J gene TRBJ1-1; D possibly corresponds to TRBD1 (5 bases). Trimming cost V 3 bases and J 1 base, with 18 bases left between them. The CDR3 consists of 17 residues. Germline lookup yields CDR1 SEHNR and CDR2 FQNEAQ (reference sequence).

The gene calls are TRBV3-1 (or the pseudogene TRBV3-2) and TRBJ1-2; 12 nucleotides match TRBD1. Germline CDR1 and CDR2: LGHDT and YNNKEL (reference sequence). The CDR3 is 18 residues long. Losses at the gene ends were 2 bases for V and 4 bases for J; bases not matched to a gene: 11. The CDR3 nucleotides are TGTGCCAGCAGCCAAACCGGGACAGGGGGCACCCCAGGCTATGGCTACACCTTC. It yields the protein CASSQTGTGGTPGYGYTF.